The 2 T cell receptor beta chains reported below all come from one sample, sequenced in a study of naive and memory T cell subsets. Reverse transcription of blood and skin TCR RNA was primed at alpha and beta constant regions. TCRdb reanalysed the UMI-ligation and nested PCR reads using MiXCR and keeps one entry per CDR3 protein. Of 15,000 to 20,000 distinct CDR3 sequences in the sample, approximately 9.7% were seen once. Sample treatment: skin biopsy from PPD injection site in Mantoux-positive individual. Unsorted total RNA, about 1 to 1,100 ng, was DNase treated before reverse transcription. The specimen was skin, collected from a tuberculin skin test site. The receptors here all came from an adult in good health.

The chain has TRBV2 and TRBJ2-7, with unresolved D. Germline CDR1 and CDR2: SNHLY and FYNNEI. Trimming left V 2 bases short and J 0 bases short, with 2 bases between. The CDR3 is 12 residues long. The CDR3 is CASSESSYEQYF. CDR3 coding DNA: TGTGCCAGCAGTGAAAGCTCCTACGAGCAGTACTTC.

This clonotype showed up just a few times. The V call is TRBV6-5, the J call TRBJ1-1, with unresolved D. Germline values: CDR1 MNHEY, CDR2 SVGAGI. This CDR3 region has 13 residues. V dropped 3 bases and J dropped 1 base, with 6 bases sitting between them. In DNA form, the CDR3 reads TGTGCCAGCAGTTATAGGACGAACACTGAAGCTTTCTTT. Its translation: CASSYRTNTEAFF.